The present TCR beta chain was sequenced within a study of TIL therapy for anti-PD-1-resistant metastatic lung cancer (dated by TCRdb to the early 2020s). Turning to the overall study: Tumors were collected before any PD-1/PD-L1 blockade, after which patients were given nivolumab, and patients who progressed were given lymphodepletion, an infusion of expanded TIL and IL-2. Enrolled patients had a median age of around 51 years (range roughly 35-85) and a median tumor PD-L1 proportion score of approximately 6.2%. Most of the cohort had lung adenocarcinoma, several tumors were EGFR-mutant and two were ALK-rearranged, and half of the patients were current or former smokers. Across the cohort, whole-exome sequencing showed a median non-synonymous tumor mutation burden of under 1.8 mutations per megabase. T cell receptor beta sequencing of tumor and peripheral blood served to follow clonotypes across the tumor, the expanded TIL product, and serial blood samples.

TCR beta CDR3 regions were amplified from genomic DNA with the immunoSEQ v3 hsTCRB kit using bias-controlled multiplex PCR. TCR libraries were sequenced on an Illumina NextSeq 500 to roughly 2 million read pairs for survey level or roughly 4.5-6.5 million for deep level. As for the original processing: V, D and J genes were assigned, non-productive sequences were removed, and clonality was reported by immunoSEQ Analyzer software. Repertoires were compared using productive Simpson clonality and Morisita overlap index of productive TRB rearrangements between infused TIL and blood. Absolute clonotype counts in blood were estimated as lymphocyte count times CD3+ fraction times the clone's productive frequency. Not all clones reach the TCRdb copy of this immuneACCESS table, which keeps in-frame sequences only. Checked studies attribute under half of the gap to unresolved V genes and leave the rest unexplained. The D gene and trimming were derived from the DNA, and the V and J assignments and clone size from that table. Present in this sample are around 20,000 clones, around 79% of which were seen just once. The ten biggest clones cover 7% to 9% of the sample.

What the study reported, not specific to this receptor: The study protocol defined all tumor marker inferences as exploratory. The cohort was highly selected, including more treatment-naive, never-smoker and oncogene-addicted patients than is typical, which limits generalizability. The baseline peripheral repertoire was partially replaced by infused TIL clonotypes, which then decayed over months, and no apparent association between persistence and response was found.

The CDR3 runs 15 amino acids, cysteine and phenylalanine included. This entry keeps only the CDR3 DNA: 45 bases, framed from base 1. As encoded in the germline V gene, CDR1 is SGHTA while CDR2 is FQGNSA. V lost 5 bases and J lost 5 bases; the stretch between them is 18 bases long. The time point label for this specimen denotes: pre-treatment sample, taken before nivolumab and TIL therapy. Adults with stage 4 NSCLC were enrolled from October 2017 to early 2020 in a dual-center phase I trial. Samples were obtained from a single-arm, open-label phase I trial in which tumor-infiltrating lymphocyte therapy with nivolumab was evaluated in advanced non-small cell lung cancer. Blood mononuclear cells were isolated from EDTA tubes by Ficoll gradient and were snap-frozen as pellets, and DNA was extracted with a Qiagen mini-prep kit. Points on this clone: There is no known antigen for this receptor. No clone much larger than this one lies a single base away; base qualities are absent.

Recombination joined TRBV7-2 with TRBJ2-5, with the D segment possibly TRBD1 or TRBD2, each aligning over 8 bases. The TCR sequence derives from a person aged 30 to 80 with non-small cell lung cancer. The specimen comprised blood, sampled at baseline. The nucleotide sequence is TGTGCCAGCAGCCCAGGGGGCGGGGGGAAGGAGACCCAGTACTTC. The resulting protein is CASSPGGGGKETQYF.